Listed here are 3 T cell receptor beta chains from one sample, sequenced in a study of T cells in narcolepsy. The table came from immunoSEQ multiplex PCR; TCRdb's copy has only in-frame clones and leaves some out. The top ten hold about 3% of the sample, which has about 30,000 clones, roughly 87% seen once. The sequenced sample consisted of CD45RA- memory CD4+ T cells from PBMCs. The receptor source for this set is a human donor with narcolepsy.

V usage is TRBV7-7 and J usage is TRBJ2-7, with 9 bases identical to TRBD2. V was clipped by 2 bases and J by 9 bases; unmatched bases: 17. Germline V gene sequence: CDR1 SSHAT, CDR2 FNYEAQ (reference sequence). This CDR3 region has 17 residues. For the CDR3, the DNA is TGTGCCAGCAGCTTAACTCGCGGGGGGGCCTCTCCCCTAGCGCAGTACTTC. Amino acids: CASSLTRGGASPLAQYF.

J is TRBJ2-2 and V is TRBV7-3; 10 nucleotides agree with TRBD1. CDR1 SGHTA and CDR2 FQGTGA come from the germline V gene. Trimming at V came to 4 bases and at J to 5 bases, leaving 10 bases not matched to a gene. This CDR3 is 17 amino acids long. CDR3 sequence: CASSSGRDRGVTGELFF. The CDR3 DNA reads TGTGCCAGCAGCTCCGGGCGGGACAGGGGAGTGACCGGGGAGCTGTTTTTT.

The J gene is TRBJ2-7, the V gene TRBV12-5, with TRBD1 matching over 8 bases. The CDR3 consists of 14 residues. CDR1 and CDR2 (germline): LGHNT, FRNRAP. J lost 0 bases, V lost 5 bases, and 3 bases had no gene match. The CDR3 sequence is CASGRTGSSYEQYF. The CDR3 nucleotides read TGTGCTAGTGGTAGGACAGGGTCCTCCTACGAGCAGTACTTC.